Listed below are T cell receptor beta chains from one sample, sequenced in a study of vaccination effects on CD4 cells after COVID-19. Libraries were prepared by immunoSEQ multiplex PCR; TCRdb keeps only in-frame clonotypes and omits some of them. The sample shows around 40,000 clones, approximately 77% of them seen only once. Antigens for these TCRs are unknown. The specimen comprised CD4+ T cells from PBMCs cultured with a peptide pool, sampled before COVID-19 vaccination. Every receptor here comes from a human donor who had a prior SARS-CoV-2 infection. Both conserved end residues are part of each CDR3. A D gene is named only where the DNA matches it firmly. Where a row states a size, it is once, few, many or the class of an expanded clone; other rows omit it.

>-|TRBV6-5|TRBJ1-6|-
CASSSGPYNSPLHF
TGTGCCAGCAGCTCGGGGCCCTATAATTCACCCCTCCACTTT
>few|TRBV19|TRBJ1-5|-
CASSVDRNQPQHF
TGTGCCAGTAGTGTAGACCGCAATCAGCCCCAGCATTTT
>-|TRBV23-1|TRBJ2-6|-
CASSPPRSSGANVLTF
TGCGCCAGCAGTCCTCCCCGGAGTTCTGGGGCCAACGTCCTGACTTTC
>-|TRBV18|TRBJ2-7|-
CASSSQPGYSNEQYF
TGTGCCAGCTCATCTCAACCAGGGTACAGCAACGAGCAGTACTTC
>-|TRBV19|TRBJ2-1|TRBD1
CASSVKGAGNEQFF
TGTGCCAGTAGTGTGAAGGGGGCAGGAAATGAGCAGTTCTTC
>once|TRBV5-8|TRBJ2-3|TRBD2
CASSSEWTSDTQYF
TGTGCCAGCAGCTCCGAATGGACTAGCGATACGCAGTATTTT
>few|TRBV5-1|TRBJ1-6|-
CASSFTGPGSPLHF
TGCGCCAGCAGCTTTACAGGGCCGGGCTCACCCCTCCACTTT
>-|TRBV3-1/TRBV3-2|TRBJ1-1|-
CASSQMQENTEAFF
TGTGCCAGCAGCCAAATGCAGGAGAACACTGAAGCTTTCTTT
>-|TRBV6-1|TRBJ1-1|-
CASSEVGQNTEAFF
TGTGCCAGCAGTGAAGTGGGGCAGAACACTGAAGCTTTCTTT
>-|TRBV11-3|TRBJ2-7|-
CASSFGRGPWGSGLKQYF
TGTGCCAGCAGCTTTGGCCGGGGACCCTGGGGGTCCGGGTTGAAGCAGTACTTC
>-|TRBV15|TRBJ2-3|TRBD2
CATSKGLAGTDTQYF
TGTGCCACCAGCAAGGGACTAGCGGGCACAGATACGCAGTATTTT
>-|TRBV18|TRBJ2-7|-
CASSPPESQNNYEQYF
TGTGCCAGCTCACCACCGGAATCCCAGAATAACTACGAGCAGTACTTC
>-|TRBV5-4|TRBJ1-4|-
CASSLSGRGNEKLFF
TGTGCCAGCAGCTTGTCCGGACGGGGTAATGAAAAACTGTTTTTT
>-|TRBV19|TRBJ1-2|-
CASTVGGSNYGYTF
TGTGCCAGTACCGTCGGGGGATCTAACTATGGCTACACCTTC
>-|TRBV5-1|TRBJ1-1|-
CASSFWEGNTEAFF
TGCGCCAGCAGCTTTTGGGAGGGGAACACTGAAGCTTTCTTT
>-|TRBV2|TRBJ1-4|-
CASSESRGLGEKLFF
TGTGCCAGCAGTGAAAGTAGGGGTTTGGGAGAAAAACTGTTTTTT
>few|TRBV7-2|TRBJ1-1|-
CASSLDRMNTEAFF
TGTGCCAGCAGCTTAGACAGGATGAACACTGAAGCTTTCTTT
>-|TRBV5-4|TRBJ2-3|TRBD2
CASSPELTSGGTDTQYF
TGTGCCAGCAGCCCCGAATTGACTAGCGGGGGCACAGATACGCAGTATTTT
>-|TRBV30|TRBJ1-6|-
CAWILTNSPLHF
TGTGCCTGGATTCTCACGAATTCACCCCTCCACTTT
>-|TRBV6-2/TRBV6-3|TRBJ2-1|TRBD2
CASSYSTSGRGSSYNEQFF
TGTGCCAGCAGTTACTCGACTAGCGGGAGGGGGTCCTCCTACAATGAGCAGTTCTTC
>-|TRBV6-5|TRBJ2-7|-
CASSFGVSYEQYF
TGTGCCAGCAGTTTCGGGGTTTCGTACGAGCAGTACTTC
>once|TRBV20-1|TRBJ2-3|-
CSARDLDTQYF
TGCAGTGCTAGGGACTTAGATACGCAGTATTTT
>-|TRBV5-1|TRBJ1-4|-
CASSLQHPNEKLFF
TGCGCCAGCAGCTTGCAACACCCTAATGAAAAACTGTTTTTT
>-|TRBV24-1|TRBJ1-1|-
CATRAGLWGNTEAFF
TGTGCCACCAGAGCGGGACTGTGGGGGAACACTGAAGCTTTCTTT
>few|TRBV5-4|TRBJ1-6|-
CASSLAANSPLHF
TGTGCCAGCAGCTTGGCGGCCAATTCACCCCTCCACTTT
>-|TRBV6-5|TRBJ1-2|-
CASSYDTHYGYTF
TGTGCCAGCAGTTACGACACGCACTATGGCTACACCTTC
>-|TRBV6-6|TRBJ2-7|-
CASSTLGARDEQYF
TGTGCCAGCAGCACGTTGGGGGCTCGAGACGAGCAGTACTTC
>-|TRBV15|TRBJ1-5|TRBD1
CATSRPGQGDQPQHF
TGTGCCACCAGCAGACCCGGACAGGGGGATCAGCCCCAGCATTTT
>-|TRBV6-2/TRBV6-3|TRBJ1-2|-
CASSYSIPGVGGYTF
TGTGCCAGCAGTTACTCGATACCAGGGGTTGGCGGCTACACCTTC
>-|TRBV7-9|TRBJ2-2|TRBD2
CASSLGWSGVQSGELFF
TGTGCCAGCAGCTTAGGCTGGAGCGGGGTACAATCCGGGGAGCTGTTTTTT
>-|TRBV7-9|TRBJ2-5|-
CASSLLDSQETQYF
TGTGCCAGCAGCTTGCTTGATTCACAAGAGACCCAGTACTTC
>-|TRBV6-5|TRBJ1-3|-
CASSYGGSSGNTIYF
TGTGCCAGCAGTTATGGAGGCAGCTCTGGAAACACCATATATTTT
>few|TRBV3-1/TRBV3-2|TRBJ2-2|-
CASSPLAGELFF
TGTGCCAGCAGCCCTCTTGCCGGGGAGCTGTTTTTT
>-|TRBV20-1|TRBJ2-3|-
CSASAGSADTQYF
TGCAGTGCTAGTGCCGGGAGCGCGGATACGCAGTATTTT
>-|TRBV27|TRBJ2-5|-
CASSLGSGQLQETQYF
TGTGCCAGCAGTTTGGGAAGCGGGCAACTCCAAGAGACCCAGTACTTC
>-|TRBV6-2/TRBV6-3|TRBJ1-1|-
CASSWTPFGLVLNEAFF
TGTGCCAGCAGTTGGACCCCCTTCGGTTTGGTGCTAAATGAAGCTTTCTTT
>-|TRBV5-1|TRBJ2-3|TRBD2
CASTDAGGGTDTQYF
TGCGCCAGCACCGATGCGGGGGGTGGCACAGATACGCAGTATTTT
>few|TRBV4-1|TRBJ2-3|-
CASSQDIGAGDTQYF
TGCGCCAGCAGCCAAGATATCGGAGCGGGAGATACGCAGTATTTT
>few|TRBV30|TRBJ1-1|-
CAWSQLTENEAFF
TGTGCCTGGAGCCAGTTGACAGAGAATGAAGCTTTCTTT
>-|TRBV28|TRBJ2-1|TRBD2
CASSAPSGGPRNEQFF
TGTGCCAGCAGTGCCCCCTCGGGAGGGCCTAGAAATGAGCAGTTCTTC
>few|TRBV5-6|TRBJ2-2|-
CASSLVRQNTGELFF
TGTGCCAGCAGCTTGGTACGCCAGAACACCGGGGAGCTGTTTTTT
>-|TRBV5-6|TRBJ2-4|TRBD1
CASSHRGLAKNIQYF
TGTGCCAGCAGCCACAGGGGTCTGGCCAAAAACATTCAGTACTTC